This T cell receptor beta chain came from a study of spatial heterogeneity in lung cancer. Study information: In the raw reads, each unique TCR and UMI combination was present more than ten times on average.

General observations from the study: One measure, the expanded intratumoral alpha and beta TCR count, tracked tumor mutation counts. Coverage of tumor T cells was estimated at 6% to 8% for alpha chains and approximately 12% for beta chains.

Judged by abundance, this clonotype is large. No antigen is known for it. Trimming took off 1 base at V and 8 bases at J, with 5 bases between the two ends. Germline V gene sequence: CDR1 LGHNA, CDR2 YSLEER. The CDR3 consists of 12 residues. Time point denoted: sample taken at primary tumor resection. Whole RNA, which was extracted from tumor, nontumor lung tissue or frozen PBMC, was sequenced without any cell sorting. Using its own MiXCR run on the 5' RACE reads, TCRdb lists one record per CDR3 protein. This sample has roughly 3,600 distinct CDR3 sequences, with roughly 5% found just once. The sequencing used lung tumor tissue, collected at surgery. This sequence joins TRBV4-3 and TRBJ1-4; D not resolved. This receptor was taken from a female donor with early-stage non-small cell lung cancer. CDR3 sequence: CASSQVGEKLFF. The CDR3 nucleotides read TGCGCCAGCAGCCAAGTTGGAGAAAAACTGTTTTTT.